This TCR beta chain was observed in a study of T cells in Graves' hyperthyroidism and ophthalmopathy. Regarding the study as a whole: Before onset, by a median of approximately 6.8 months, the model predicted ophthalmopathy.

Criteria for exclusion of patients were uncontrolled infection, other autoimmune disease, pregnancy or lactation. Comments on this clonotype: Its antigen is not identified.

It was RNA transcripts that yielded the amplified TCR beta CDR3 regions. TCR CDR3 regions were first amplified by RT-PCR with HTBI primers. Via MiXCR, TCRdb re-called the multiplex PCR reads, giving one row per CDR3 protein. This table holds hundreds of thousands of distinct CDR3 sequences, about 45% found once. From germline, CDR1 is SNHLY and CDR2 FYNNEI. This CDR3 is 15 amino acids long. V shed 6 bases and J 3 bases; nucleotides not matched to a gene: 3. The sequenced sample consisted of peripheral blood or thyroid tissue (not recorded which). The chain joins TRBV2 to TRBJ2-7; TRBD2 aligns across 15 bases. The receptor was derived from a woman between 18 and 30 years old with Graves' hyperthyroidism. In DNA form, the CDR3 reads TGTGCCAGCAGAGGGACTAGCGGGAGGTACTACGAGCAGTACTTC. The encoded protein is CASRGTSGRYYEQYF.